Presented here are 20 T cell receptor beta chains from one specimen sequenced in a study of OX40 agonist ivuxolimab in advanced cancers. Assay used: immunoSEQ multiplex PCR; TCRdb lists only in-frame clones, some missing. This sample has 65,000 to 95,000 clones; approximately 85% occur once, and the top ten carry approximately 5.5%. The material sequenced was CD4+ or CD8+ T cells sorted from blood, taken in a trial of the OX40 agonist ivuxolimab. Receptor source: an adult with an advanced solid tumor such as melanoma, head and neck, liver or kidney cancer.

This clone was observed a handful of times. The genes are TRBV2 and TRBJ1-4; TRBD1 aligns across 7 bases. CDR1 SNHLY and CDR2 FYNNEI come from the germline V gene. This CDR3 has 15 amino acids. V trimming: 8 bases; J trimming: 0 bases; junction bases outside the gene matches: 6. The CDR3 DNA follows: TGTGCCAGCGGAAGACAGGGTGCAACTAATGAAAAACTGTTTTTT. Its protein product is CASGRQGATNEKLFF.

The chain couples TRBV19 to TRBJ1-3, with D hard to call. In germline, CDR1 is LNHDA, CDR2 SQIVND (reference sequence). The CDR3 extends over 16 amino acids. V was clipped by 1 base and J by 0 bases, with 10 bases between them. The chain's CDR3 is CASSIADGISGNTIYF. As DNA, the CDR3 is TGTGCCAGTAGTATAGCGGACGGCATCTCTGGAAACACCATATATTTT.

The chain joins TRBV5-8 to TRBJ2-3; no firm D call. Germline lookup yields CDR1 SGHTS and CDR2 YDEGEE. The CDR3 totals 18 residues. V was pared by 0 bases and J by 0 bases, with 17 bases between. The CDR3 loop reads CASSLVIGYRASTDTQYF. As DNA, the CDR3 is TGTGCCAGCAGCTTGGTGATTGGTTACAGAGCTAGCACAGATACGCAGTATTTT.

This rearrangement joins TRBV5-1 to TRBJ2-1; D may be TRBD2 (6 bases). Trimming pared 4 bases from V and 6 bases from J, leaving 17 bases between. Germline-derived CDR1 and CDR2 are SGHRS and YFSETQ. The CDR3 is made up of 15 amino acids. The CDR3 here is CASSGTPDRGNEQFF. For the CDR3, the DNA is TGCGCCAGCAGCGGGACTCCGGACCGGGGCAATGAGCAGTTCTTC.

A remark on this clone: This specimen includes other DNA sequences encoding the same CDR3. The chain has TRBV18 and TRBJ1-1; 8 bases align to TRBD1. From germline, CDR1 is KGHSH and CDR2 LQKENI. Trimming cost V 2 bases and J 1 base; bases outside gene matches: 0. The CDR3 covers 14 residues. The CDR3 DNA follows: TGTGCCAGCTCACCAGGGACAGGGAACACTGAAGCTTTCTTT. It is translated as CASSPGTGNTEAFF.

The chain couples TRBV18 to TRBJ2-7; D is uncertain. This CDR3 is built from 15 residues. The germline V and J ends were trimmed by 6 bases and 7 bases, with 22 bases remaining between them. CDR1 and CDR2 (germline): KGHSH, LQKENI. CDR3 coding DNA: TGTGCCAGCTCGCCTAACCGGGCCATGGGTAAAGAGCAGTACTTC. Translated, it gives CASSPNRAMGKEQYF.

The chain employs TRBV6-6 and TRBJ2-7; 7 positions match TRBD1. This CDR3 region has 14 residues. Germline V gene data show CDR1 as MNHNY and CDR2 as SVGAGI (reference sequence). J gave up 3 bases and V 6 bases, and 8 bases lay outside the gene matches. The CDR3 bases are TGTGCCAGCAGGATTGGACAGGCCAACTACGAGCAGTACTTC. The encoded protein is CASRIGQANYEQYF.

This clone was seen only a few times. This chain joins TRBV30 and TRBJ2-3, with 12 bases lining up with TRBD2. The CDR3 spans 21 residues. CDR1 and CDR2 from the germline V gene are GTSNPN and SVGIG (reference sequence). The V gene end was trimmed by 1 base and the J gene end by 0 bases; junction bases not matched to a gene: 17. The CDR3 DNA follows: TGTGCCTGGAGTGGACTAGCGGGGGCCCTTTCCATTGTAACTAGCACAGATACGCAGTATTTT. It encodes CAWSGLAGALSIVTSTDTQYF.

J is TRBJ1-4 and V is TRBV30; possibly TRBD1 for D (6 bases). Looked up from germline, CDR1 is GTSNPN and CDR2 is SVGIG (reference sequence). V was pared by 2 bases and J by 8 bases, with 15 bases between. CDR3 size: 14 residues. DNA for the CDR3: TGTGCCTGGAGTCACGAGGAAAGGGGGGAAAAACTGTTTTTT. Residues: CAWSHEERGEKLFF.

This chain uses TRBV6-5 with TRBJ1-3; no clear D. Trimming stripped 7 bases from V and 0 bases from J, with 13 bases between. The CDR3 is made up of 15 amino acids. Germline V gene lookup returns CDR1 MNHEY and CDR2 SVGAGI. The DNA of the CDR3 is TGTGCCAGCACAGCTCCCGGCAGCTCTGGAAACACCATATATTTT. It is translated as CASTAPGSSGNTIYF.

The count of this clone is one. The rearrangement links TRBV9 to TRBJ2-1; tentatively, D is TRBD2 (5 bases). CDR3 length equals 13 residues. With 3 bases removed from V and 10 bases from J, the gap between germline ends came to 14 bases. Germline CDR1 SGDLS, CDR2 YYNGEE. The CDR3 sequence: CASSAPGSEEQFF. CDR3 nucleotides: TGTGCCAGCAGCGCCCCGGGGTCGGAGGAGCAGTTCTTC.

This rearrangement joins TRBV11-2 to TRBJ2-5; D perhaps matches TRBD1 (8 bases). CDR3 size: 14 residues. Trimming cost V 5 bases and J 5 bases, with 15 bases left between them. Germline CDR1 is SGHAT and CDR2 is FQNNGV. The CDR3 DNA reads TGTGCCAGCAGCAAGACAGGGGAGGGGGAGACCCAGTACTTC. It translates to CASSKTGEGETQYF.

The V gene is TRBV19, the J gene TRBJ2-3; TRBD2 agrees at 12 bases. Trimming at V came to 5 bases and at J to 6 bases, leaving 12 bases not matched to a gene. The germline V gene has CDR1 LNHDA and CDR2 SQIVND (reference sequence). CDR3 length: 17 residues. The chain's CDR3 is CASSSPPSGGARDTQYF. CDR3 in DNA: TGTGCCAGTAGTTCCCCCCCTAGCGGGGGGGCCCGGGATACGCAGTATTTT.

V and J are TRBV27 and TRBJ2-7; D assignment may be TRBD1 or TRBD2 (5 bases each). There are 14 residues in the CDR3. Germline CDR1 MNHEY, CDR2 SMNVEV (reference sequence). Trimming shortened V by 0 bases and J by 3 bases, and 9 bases separated the two germline ends. The chain's CDR3 is CASSLSGRSYEQYF. CDR3 sequence (DNA): TGTGCCAGCAGTTTATCGGGACGGAGCTACGAGCAGTACTTC.

The chain has TRBV5-1 and TRBJ2-7; 7 bases fit TRBD1. There are 13 residues in the CDR3. J lost 3 bases, V lost 4 bases, and 4 bases had no gene match. The germline CDR1 and CDR2 sequences are SGHRS and YFSETQ. The CDR3 sequence: CASSQGQVYEQYF. The CDR3 bases are TGCGCCAGCAGCCAAGGACAGGTCTACGAGCAGTACTTC.

V and J are TRBV4-1 and TRBJ1-3, with D perhaps matching TRBD1 (5 bases). V lost 4 bases and J 4 bases, leaving 14 bases between the germline ends. CDR3 size: 15 residues. Germline CDR1 MGHRA, CDR2 YSYEKL. The CDR3 reads CASSRDGGRGNTIYF. In DNA, the CDR3 is TGCGCCAGCAGCCGGGACGGCGGCCGAGGAAACACCATATATTTT.

This clone was seen once. The V gene is TRBV5-8, the J gene TRBJ1-1; D possibly corresponds to TRBD1 (5 bases). The length of the CDR3 is 14 residues. CDR1 is SGHTS and CDR2 is YDEGEE in the germline V gene. V was clipped by 4 bases and J by 5 bases, with 15 bases between them. CDR3 in DNA: TGTGCCAGCAGCCCCTCCCGGAGGGGTACTGAAGCTTTCTTT. Translated, it gives CASSPSRRGTEAFF. The full variable domain, in which reference TRBV5-8 and TRBJ1-1 provide the parts outside the CDR3, is EAGVTQSPTHLIKTRGQQATLRCSPISGHTSVYWYQQALGLGLQFLLWYDEGEERNRGNFPPRFSGRQFPNYSSELNVNALELEDSALYLCASSPSRRGTEAFFGQGTRLTVV.

In its sample, this clone was seen a few times. This chain joins TRBV5-6 and TRBJ2-2; D remains unclear. Germline V CDR1 and CDR2: SGHDT, YYEEEE. CDR3 length: 13 amino acids. V lost 4 bases and J 5 bases, leaving 9 bases between the germline ends. The CDR3 nucleotides are TGTGCCAGCAGCCTCCAGAGGACCGGGGAGCTGTTTTTT. The encoded protein is CASSLQRTGELFF.

The V call is TRBV6-5, the J call TRBJ2-7; D is unclear. There are 13 residues in the CDR3. The V and J ends lost 0 bases and 5 bases respectively, with 8 bases between them. CDR1 MNHEY and CDR2 SVGAGI come from the germline V gene. CDR3 sequence (DNA): TGTGCCAGCAGTTACTCACCCTTCGACGAGCAGTACTTC. Translated, it gives CASSYSPFDEQYF.

This clone came up a few times. The chain couples TRBV29-1 to TRBJ2-5; the match to TRBD2 covers 12 bases. Trimming took 4 bases from V and 3 from J; bases not matched to a gene: 3. The CDR3 runs to 14 residues. CDR1 is SQVTM, CDR2 ANQGSEA, per germline. The DNA for the CDR3 is TGCAGCGTTGTAGGACTAGCGGGAAAAGAGACCCAGTACTTC. Protein sequence: CSVVGLAGKETQYF.